Listed below are T cell receptor beta chains from one sample, sequenced in a study of CXCR3-negative and CXCR3-positive naive CD8 T cells. TCRdb re-called the 5' RACE reads, yielding one record per CDR3 amino acid sequence without DNA. The sample has 45,000 to 55,000 distinct CDR3 sequences. The material sequenced was memory CD8+ T cells from blood. These receptors originate from a human donor in good health. Some clones in this sample may be carry-over from other donors' samples. CDR3s include the opening cysteine and the closing phenylalanine or tryptophan. For some rows the clone size is stated as once, few or many, or as a class when expanded; others skip it.

J	V	size	CDR3
TRBJ1-4	TRBV7-9	NA	CASSPGPVNEKLFF
TRBJ2-2	TRBV28	medium-sized	CASRSTGTGGAGELFF
TRBJ2-7	TRBV20-1	NA	CSSRAGTGTYEQYF
TRBJ2-1	TRBV29-1	NA	CSGDLGTGVLEQFF
TRBJ2-3	TRBV4-2	NA	CASKTGGGDADTQYF
TRBJ2-2	TRBV29-1	NA	CSVGSGGGGPTGELFF
TRBJ2-2	TRBV29-1	NA	CSVLAANTGELFF
TRBJ2-7	TRBV28	NA	CASSLPGQIRTPYEQYF
TRBJ1-5	TRBV28	NA	CASSLRQVNQPQHF
TRBJ2-7	TRBV5-1	NA	CASSLWTGPNEQYF
TRBJ2-1	TRBV3-1	NA	CASSQVRGGFYNEQFF
TRBJ2-7	TRBV4-1	NA	CASSQVGQAGEQYF
TRBJ2-2	TRBV12-3/TRBV12-4	medium-sized	CASSPRPGSAGELFF
TRBJ2-7	TRBV29-1	NA	CSVVGQDSSYEQYF
TRBJ2-7	TRBV25-1	NA	CASSEGYEQYF
TRBJ2-1	TRBV7-9	NA	CASSLQDYNEQFF
TRBJ1-5	TRBV12-3/TRBV12-4	medium-sized	CASSLGGTGSGQPQHF
TRBJ2-1	TRBV7-9	NA	CASSFRSPEQFF
TRBJ1-2	TRBV25-1	NA	CATQGGFGYTF
TRBJ2-7	TRBV28	NA	CASSLTSASSYEQYF
TRBJ1-2	TRBV28	NA	CASVGRGSSNYGYTF
TRBJ1-1	TRBV7-3	medium-sized	CASSLGYGTEAFF
TRBJ2-2	TRBV6-4	medium-sized	CASSEVAANTGELFF
TRBJ1-2	TRBV28	NA	CASSLRGPNYGYTF
TRBJ2-1	TRBV12-3/TRBV12-4	NA	CASSPTGGAYNEQFF